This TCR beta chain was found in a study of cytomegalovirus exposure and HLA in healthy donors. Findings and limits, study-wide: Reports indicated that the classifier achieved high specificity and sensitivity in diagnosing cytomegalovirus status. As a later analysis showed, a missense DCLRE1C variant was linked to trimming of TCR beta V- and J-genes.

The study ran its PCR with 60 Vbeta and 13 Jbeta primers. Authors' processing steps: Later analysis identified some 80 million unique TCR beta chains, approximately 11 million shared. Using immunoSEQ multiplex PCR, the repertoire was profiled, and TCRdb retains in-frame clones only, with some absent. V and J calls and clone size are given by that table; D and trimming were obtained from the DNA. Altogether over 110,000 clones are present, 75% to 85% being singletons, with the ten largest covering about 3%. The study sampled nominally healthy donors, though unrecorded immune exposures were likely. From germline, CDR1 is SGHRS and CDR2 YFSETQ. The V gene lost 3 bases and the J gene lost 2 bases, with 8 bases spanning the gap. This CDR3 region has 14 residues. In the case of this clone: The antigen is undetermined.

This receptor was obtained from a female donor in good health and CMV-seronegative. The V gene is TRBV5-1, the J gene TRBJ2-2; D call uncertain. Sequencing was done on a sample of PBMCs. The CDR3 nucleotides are TGCGCCAGCAGCTGGGCCATAAACACCGGGGAGCTGTTTTTT. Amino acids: CASSWAINTGELFF.